This T cell receptor beta chain was profiled in a study of blood T cell repertoires in COVID-19. Trimming cost V 5 bases and J 1 base, with 8 bases left between them. CDR3 length equals 14 residues. CDR1 and CDR2 from the germline V gene are SGHTA and FQGNSA. In the source study's methods: The assay estimated nucleated cells by amplifying reference gene primers. Clones were sequenced by immunoSEQ multiplex PCR, and TCRdb holds only the in-frame ones, with some missing. V, J and clone size derive from that table, while D and trimming were established from the DNA sequence. The sample lists about 340,000 clones; about 86% were seen once. Which cohort a participant joined came from the clinical history participants gave.

The origin of this receptor is a woman between 40 and 55 years old with acute COVID-19. The chain is built from TRBV7-2 and TRBJ2-2; D is possibly TRBD2 (5 bases). Material: PBMCs or T cells enriched from blood (not recorded which). CDR3 sequence (DNA): TGTGCCAGCAGCATGGACTGGAACACCGGGGAGCTGTTTTTT. Amino acid sequence: CASSMDWNTGELFF.